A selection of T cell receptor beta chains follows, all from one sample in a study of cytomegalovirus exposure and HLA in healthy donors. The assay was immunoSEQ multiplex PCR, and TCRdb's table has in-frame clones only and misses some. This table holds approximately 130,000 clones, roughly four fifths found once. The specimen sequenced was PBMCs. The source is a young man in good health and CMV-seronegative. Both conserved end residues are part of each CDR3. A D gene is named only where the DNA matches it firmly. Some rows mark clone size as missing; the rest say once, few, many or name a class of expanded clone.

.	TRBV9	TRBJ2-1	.	TGTGCCAGCAGCGTAAATGCGTACAATGAGCAGTTCTTC	CASSVNAYNEQFF
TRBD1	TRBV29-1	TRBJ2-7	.	TGCAGCGTGGGCTCCGGGACAGAGACTACTTTGTTCGAGCAGTACTTC	CSVGSGTETTLFEQYF
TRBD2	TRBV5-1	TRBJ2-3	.	TGCGCCAGCAGCCCACCGGCTAGCGGGAGCTTAGATACGCAGTATTTT	CASSPPASGSLDTQYF
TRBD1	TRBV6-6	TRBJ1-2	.	TGTGCCAGCAGTTCCGAACCGGGACAGGGGAACTATGGCTACACCTTC	CASSSEPGQGNYGYTF
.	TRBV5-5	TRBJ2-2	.	TGTGCCAGCATGGGGATGGGAGGAGGGGAGCTGTTTTTT	CASMGMGGGELFF
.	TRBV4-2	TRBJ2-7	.	TGTGCCAGCAGCCAAGATCAGGGTGACTCCTCCTACGAGCAGTACTTC	CASSQDQGDSSYEQYF
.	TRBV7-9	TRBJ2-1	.	TGTGCCAGCAGCTTAGGGTTCAGGGCTGATGAGCAGTTCTTC	CASSLGFRADEQFF
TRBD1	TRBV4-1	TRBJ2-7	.	TGCGCCAGCAGCCAAGGGTATTCAGGGGGCGCGGTCTACGAGCAGTACTTC	CASSQGYSGGAVYEQYF
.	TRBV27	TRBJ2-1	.	TGTGCCAGCAGTTTAGGGGGCTTTAGCTCCTACAATGAGCAGTTCTTC	CASSLGGFSSYNEQFF
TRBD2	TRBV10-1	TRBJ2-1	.	TGCGCCAGCAGACTAGCGGGAGGGGCCTACAATGAGCAGTTCTTC	CASRLAGGAYNEQFF
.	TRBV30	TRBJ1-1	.	TGTGCCTGGAGTGAGGGGAAATATGAAGCTTTCTTT	CAWSEGKYEAFF
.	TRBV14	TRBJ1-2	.	TGTGCCAGCAGGCACAGGGTTTCTCCCTATGGCTACACCTTC	CASRHRVSPYGYTF
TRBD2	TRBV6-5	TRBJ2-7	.	TGTGCCAGCAGTTACGGGTGGCGGGAGTACGAGCAGTACTTC	CASSYGWREYEQYF
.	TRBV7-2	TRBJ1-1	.	TGTGCCAGCAGCGCTCCCGACAGGATGAACACTGAAGCTTTCTTT	CASSAPDRMNTEAFF
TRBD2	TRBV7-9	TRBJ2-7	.	TGTGCCAGCAGCTCCGGGACTAGCGAAACCTACGAGCAGTACTTC	CASSSGTSETYEQYF
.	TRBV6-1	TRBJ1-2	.	TGTGCCAGCAGTGAAGCGCGGGGGATACCCCGAGCCTCAAACTATGGCTACACCTTC	CASSEARGIPRASNYGYTF
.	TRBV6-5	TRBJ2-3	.	TGTGCCAGCAGTCGTCGGACAGGCACAGATACGCAGTATTTT	CASSRRTGTDTQYF
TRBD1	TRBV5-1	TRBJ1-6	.	TGCGCCAGCAGCTTGGAGACAGGGTTAAGGGACCTCCACTTT	CASSLETGLRDLHF
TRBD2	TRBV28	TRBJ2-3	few	TGTGCCAGCAGTTTATGGGCTAGCGGGGTGGCGAATACGCAGTATTTT	CASSLWASGVANTQYF
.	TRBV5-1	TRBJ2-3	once	TGCGCCAGCAGCTTGGGACCCATAGTAAGGCGGAGAGATACGCAGTATTTT	CASSLGPIVRRRDTQYF
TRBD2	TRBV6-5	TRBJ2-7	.	TGTGCCAGCAGTTATAGCGGGAGGGCCTCCTACGAGCAGTACTTC	CASSYSGRASYEQYF
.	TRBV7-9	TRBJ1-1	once	TGTGCCAGCAGCCGTCAGGTATACACTGAAGCTTTCTTT	CASSRQVYTEAFF
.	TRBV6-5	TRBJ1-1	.	TGTGCCAGCGCCCCCCAGAGGCGTTCTAACACTGAAGCTTTCTTT	CASAPQRRSNTEAFF
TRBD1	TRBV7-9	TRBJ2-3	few	TGTGCCAGCAGCTTGGGACAGGGCACAGATACGCAGTATTTT	CASSLGQGTDTQYF
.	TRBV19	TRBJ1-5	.	TGTGCCAGTAGTATAGTGACAGGCAACAGCAATCAGCCCCAGCATTTT	CASSIVTGNSNQPQHF
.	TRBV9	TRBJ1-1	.	TGTGCCAGCAGCTCCCGAACAACGAGGGACACTGAAGCTTTCTTT	CASSSRTTRDTEAFF
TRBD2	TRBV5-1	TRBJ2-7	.	TGCGCCAGCAGCTTGGGAGCGGGGTTCTACGAGCAGTACTTC	CASSLGAGFYEQYF
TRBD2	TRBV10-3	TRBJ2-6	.	TGTGCCATCAGTCCGACTAGCGGGAGATATATAGGCTCTGGGGCCAACGTCCTGACTTTC	CAISPTSGRYIGSGANVLTF
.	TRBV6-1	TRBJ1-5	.	TGTGCCAGCAGTCCCTATAGCAATCAGCCCCAGCATTTT	CASSPYSNQPQHF